A selection of T cell receptor beta chains follows, all from one sample in a study of human T cells and chemical hapten exposure. TCRdb analysed the 5' RACE reads with MiXCR anew, one entry per CDR3 protein. Of about 140,000 distinct CDR3 sequences listed, around 4.4% were seen once; the top ten hold about 1.3%. These TCRs come from a female donor in good health. CDR3s include the opening cysteine and the closing phenylalanine or tryptophan. The D gene is left open where the match is weak. The size field is filled for only some rows; it gives once, few, many or a size class.

TRBV5-4	-	TRBJ2-7	many	CASSDPRTASNEQYF	TGTGCCAGCAGCGATCCCCGGACAGCTTCGAACGAGCAGTACTTC
TRBV12-3/TRBV12-4	TRBD1	TRBJ2-5	many	CASSWDRGLGETQYF	TGTGCCAGCAGTTGGGACAGGGGGCTGGGAGAGACCCAGTACTTC
TRBV12-3/TRBV12-4	TRBD1	TRBJ2-7	-	CASSSRDRGSYEQYF	TGTGCCAGCAGTTCCCGGGACAGGGGCTCCTACGAGCAGTACTTC
TRBV5-1	-	TRBJ1-1	few	CASSLLPDGTEAFF	TGCGCCAGCAGCTTGTTGCCCGACGGGACTGAAGCTTTCTTT
TRBV5-1	-	TRBJ1-1	many	CASSLGPAMNTEAFF	TGCGCCAGCAGCTTGGGGCCCGCGATGAACACTGAAGCTTTCTTT
TRBV10-3	-	TRBJ2-1	many	CAINGARGYYNEQFF	TGTGCCATCAATGGGGCACGGGGTTACTACAATGAGCAGTTCTTC
TRBV7-3	TRBD2	TRBJ2-1	-	CASSLRGISGGAGGNEQFF	TGTGCCAGCAGCTTACGGGGGATTAGCGGGGGGGCAGGTGGGAATGAGCAGTTCTTC
TRBV6-5	-	TRBJ1-1	few	CASSSPGSTDEAFF	TGTGCCAGCAGTTCCCCCGGGTCGACAGATGAAGCTTTCTTT
TRBV7-9	-	TRBJ2-3	many	CASSLDQSTDTQYF	TGTGCCAGCAGCTTAGATCAGAGCACAGATACGCAGTATTTT
TRBV6-4	TRBD1	TRBJ2-1	-	CASSDSVGTGKFF	TGTGCCAGCAGTGACTCTGTGGGGACAGGGAAGTTCTTC
TRBV5-1	-	TRBJ1-4	many	CASSLVSESGGAWEKLFF	TGCGCCAGCAGCTTGGTTTCTGAGAGCGGGGGCGCGTGGGAAAAACTGTTTTTT
TRBV7-2	TRBD2	TRBJ2-2	many	CASSPRTSGGPTGELFF	TGTGCCAGCAGCCCCAGGACTAGCGGGGGGCCGACCGGGGAGCTGTTTTTT
TRBV6-2/TRBV6-3	TRBD1	TRBJ2-3	-	CASHRGNTQYF	TGTGCCAGCCACAGGGGAAATACGCAGTATTTT
TRBV12-3/TRBV12-4	-	TRBJ1-6	many	CASSLTSSPNSPLHF	TGTGCCAGCAGTTTAACATCGTCCCCGAATTCACCCCTCCACTTT
TRBV9	-	TRBJ1-1	many	CASSGSRRGDSEAFF	TGTGCCAGCAGCGGGTCCCGGAGGGGAGACTCTGAAGCTTTCTTT